This T cell receptor beta chain was captured by sequencing in a study of shared clonotypes between healthy human individuals. The CDR3 covers 15 residues. The V segment lost 0 bases and the J segment 1 base; nucleotides outside the gene matches: 3. CDR1 is SQVTM, CDR2 ANQGSEA, per germline. Study outcomes and limitations: Sorted-subset samples were not fully sequenced, rarefaction indicated. Generally, naive subsets came out with larger estimated richness than memory subsets. It was the non-shared clonotypes that had lower generation probabilities than clonotypes shared by all four donors.

Using approximately 190 ng DNA, 32,000 or so T cell genomes, the sorted-subset replicate PCRs were run. The protocol was immunoSEQ multiplex PCR, while the TCRdb copy is restricted to in-frame clones and leaves out a portion. Of 2,500,000 or so clones listed, 90% to 95% are singletons. Notes on this clone: Its antigen is still unknown.

The genes are TRBV29-1 and TRBJ2-3, with 8 bases that match TRBD2. Material for sequencing was naive CD4+ T cells sorted from blood. Subset of the sample: CD45RA+ positively selected. This receptor was identified in a man between 18 and 35 years old in good health. DNA for the CDR3: TGCAGCGTTGAAGATGGGGGACTAGGCACAGATACGCAGTATTTT. It codes for CSVEDGGLGTDTQYF.